Listed below are T cell receptor beta chains from one sample, sequenced in a study of cytomegalovirus exposure and HLA in healthy donors. Some clones are missing from TCRdb's copy, which holds only in-frame ones; the method was immunoSEQ multiplex PCR. The sample holds about 270,000 clones; approximately 86% are singletons and the top ten take less than 1.2%. The sample consisted of PBMCs. The receptors shown here come from a woman younger than 35 in good health and CMV-seronegative. The CDR3 runs from the conserved cysteine through the conserved F or W. The D gene is left open where the match is weak. A row's size may be missing; if present it is once, few, many or a size class.

j_gene: TRBJ2-2; len: 15; d_gene: TRBD2; abundance: -; v_gene: TRBV27; CDR3nt: TGTGCCAGCAGTTTAGGGACTAGCGGGACCGGGGAGCTGTTTTTT; CDR3aa: CASSLGTSGTGELFF
j_gene: TRBJ2-7; len: 13; d_gene: TRBD1; abundance: -; v_gene: TRBV27; CDR3nt: TGTGCCAGCAGTGTCGACAGGGGACACGAGCAGTACTTC; CDR3aa: CASSVDRGHEQYF
j_gene: TRBJ1-6; len: 16; d_gene: -; abundance: -; v_gene: TRBV6-5; CDR3nt: TGTGCCAGCAGTTACTCGGGGGCCCTCTATAATTCACCCCTCCACTTT; CDR3aa: CASSYSGALYNSPLHF
j_gene: TRBJ1-5; len: 15; d_gene: -; abundance: -; v_gene: TRBV6-1; CDR3nt: TGTGCCAGCAGTGAAGGGAGCTATAGCAATCAGCCCCAGCATTTT; CDR3aa: CASSEGSYSNQPQHF
j_gene: TRBJ1-5; len: 15; d_gene: -; abundance: -; v_gene: TRBV6-1; CDR3nt: TGTGCCAGCAGCCGGACAGTCGGTAGCAATCAGCCCCAGCATTTT; CDR3aa: CASSRTVGSNQPQHF
j_gene: TRBJ2-2; len: 14; d_gene: TRBD1; abundance: -; v_gene: TRBV30; CDR3nt: TGTGCCTGGGGGGGACAGGGCCGAACCGGGGAGCTGTTTTTT; CDR3aa: CAWGGQGRTGELFF
j_gene: TRBJ1-2; len: 12; d_gene: -; abundance: -; v_gene: TRBV28; CDR3nt: TGTGCCAGCAGTACCCAAGACCCGGGAGGGCTCTTC; CDR3aa: CASSTQDPGGLF
j_gene: TRBJ2-3; len: 15; d_gene: -; abundance: -; v_gene: TRBV11-3; CDR3nt: TGTGCCAGCAGCTTAGGGGCCATCAACACAGATACGCAGTATTTT; CDR3aa: CASSLGAINTDTQYF
j_gene: TRBJ2-3; len: 15; d_gene: -; abundance: once; v_gene: TRBV6-4; CDR3nt: TGTGCCAGCAGTGACGGGGGGGCAAGCACAGATACGCAGTATTTT; CDR3aa: CASSDGGASTDTQYF
j_gene: TRBJ2-2; len: 15; d_gene: TRBD2; abundance: once; v_gene: TRBV10-3; CDR3nt: TGTGCCATCAGGGGGACTAGTGGCCCTACCGGGGAGCTGTTTTTT; CDR3aa: CAIRGTSGPTGELFF
j_gene: TRBJ2-1; len: 15; d_gene: TRBD1; abundance: -; v_gene: TRBV6-5; CDR3nt: TGTGCCAGCAGTAACACCCCGACAGGGTACAATGAGCAGTTCTTC; CDR3aa: CASSNTPTGYNEQFF